One and the same sample provided the 21 T cell receptor beta chains below, sequenced in a study of cytomegalovirus exposure and HLA in healthy donors. PCR was performed using 60 Vbeta and 13 Jbeta primers. Clones were sequenced by immunoSEQ multiplex PCR, and TCRdb holds only the in-frame ones, with some missing. The table shows around 180,000 clones, with over 75% occurring only once. The sample was PBMCs. The receptor set was obtained from a woman aged 50 to 60 in good health and CMV-seronegative.

The chain links TRBV9 to TRBJ1-3; D is unresolved. CDR3 size: 16 residues. Trimming shortened V by 0 bases and J by 0 bases, and 10 bases separated the two germline ends. The germline gives CDR1 SGDLS, CDR2 YYNGEE. DNA for the CDR3: TGTGCCAGCAGCGTAGTGTCACAGATCTCTGGAAACACCATATATTTT. It yields the protein CASSVVSQISGNTIYF. Using reference TRBV9 and TRBJ1-3 for the parts outside the CDR3, the full variable domain is DSGVTQTPKHLITATGQRVTLRCSPRSGDLSVYWYQQSLDQGLQFLIQYYNGEERAKGNILERFSAQQFPDLHSELNLSSLELGDSALYFCASSVVSQISGNTIYFGEGSWLTVV.

J is TRBJ2-7 and V is TRBV2; D perhaps matches TRBD2 (6 bases). Trimming took off 8 bases at V and 0 bases at J, with 20 bases between the two ends. CDR1 and CDR2 from the germline V gene are SNHLY and FYNNEI. The CDR3 contains 16 residues. The CDR3 DNA reads TGTGCCAGCTCACCACGACCCCCCGGGAGCTCCTACGAGCAGTACTTC. It yields the protein CASSPRPPGSSYEQYF. Together with reference TRBV2 and TRBJ2-7, the CDR3 gives the full variable domain: EPEVTQTPSHQVTQMGQEVILRCVPISNHLYFYWYRQILGQKVEFLVSFYNNEISEKSEIFDDQFSVERPDGSNFTLKIRSTKLEDSAMYFCASSPRPPGSSYEQYFGPGTRLTVT.

This clone was seen more than once but under ten times. The chain couples TRBV5-4 to TRBJ2-3; D may be TRBD2 (6 bases). Germline CDR1 SGHNT, CDR2 YYREEE (reference sequence). The CDR3 sequence is 15 residues long. The germline V and J ends were trimmed by 1 base and 2 bases, with 11 bases remaining between them. The DNA of the CDR3 is TGTGCCAGCAGCTTGAAAAGGGACTCCACAGATACGCAGTATTTT. The encoded protein is CASSLKRDSTDTQYF.

The J gene is TRBJ2-5, the V gene TRBV29-1, with TRBD2 matching 9 bases. This CDR3 is built from 12 residues. The germline CDR1 and CDR2 sequences are SQVTM and ANQGSEA. The CDR3 here is CNKAGGQETQYF. CDR3 bases: TGCAACAAAGCGGGGGGCCAAGAGACCCAGTACTTC.

V and J are TRBV10-3 and TRBJ2-3, with 9 positions matching TRBD2. In germline, CDR1 is ENHRY, CDR2 SYGVKD. This CDR3 comprises 17 residues. Germline trimming cut 0 bases from V and 2 bases from J; bases unmatched to any gene: 6. The CDR3 coding sequence is TGTGCCATCAGTGAGTCGACGGCTAGCGGGGCCACAGATACGCAGTATTTT. Protein sequence: CAISESTASGATDTQYF.

The chain uses TRBV28 and TRBJ1-1, with D maybe TRBD1 (6 bases). The CDR3 spans 14 residues. V shed 7 bases and J shed 0 bases, with 12 bases lying between them. Looked up from germline, CDR1 is MDHEN and CDR2 is SYDVKM. CDR3 sequence reads: CASTQQGLNTEAFF. CDR3 DNA sequence: TGTGCCAGCACCCAACAGGGTTTGAACACTGAAGCTTTCTTT.

The rearrangement joins TRBV29-1 to TRBJ1-2; D perhaps matches TRBD1 (5 bases). Germline assignment: CDR1 SQVTM and CDR2 ANQGSEA. V was trimmed by 7 bases and J by 5 bases, leaving 14 bases between them. There are 12 residues in the CDR3. This chain's CDR3 is CSAPRGGYGYTF. DNA of the CDR3: TGCAGCGCGCCGCGGGGGGGATATGGCTACACCTTC.

The V call is TRBV7-9, the J call TRBJ2-4; no clear D gene. V was cut by 6 bases and J by 8 bases, with 17 bases left in between. Germline values: CDR1 SEHNR, CDR2 FQNEAQ (reference sequence). There are 14 residues in the CDR3. CDR3 loop: CASSSRDLEDIQYF. CDR3 sequence (DNA): TGTGCCAGCAGTTCTCGTGACCTAGAGGACATTCAGTACTTC.

This clone was seen a few times. The V call is TRBV5-1, the J call TRBJ1-4; 11 bases match TRBD1. The CDR3 consists of 15 residues. J was trimmed by 8 bases and V by 4 bases; bases with no gene match: 7. CDR1 is SGHRS and CDR2 is YFSETQ in the germline V gene. This chain's CDR3 is CASSKKDRGREKLFF. The CDR3 nucleotides are TGCGCCAGCAGCAAAAAGGACAGGGGGCGAGAAAAACTGTTTTTT.

The gene calls are TRBV29-1 and TRBJ2-7, with a weak D call TRBD2 (5 bases). V was clipped by 7 bases and J by 0 bases, with 10 bases between them. Germline V gene lookup returns CDR1 SQVTM and CDR2 ANQGSEA. The CDR3 loop spans 12 amino acids. The CDR3 DNA follows: TGCAGCGCCACCGGGGACTCCTACGAGCAGTACTTC. Translating gives CSATGDSYEQYF.

CDR3 loop: CASSLVGGGPSDTQYF. CDR3 sequence (DNA): TGCGCCAGCAGCTTGGTCGGGGGAGGGCCCTCAGATACGCAGTATTTT. This chain connects TRBV5-1 to TRBJ2-3, with 7 bases identical to TRBD2. The germline gives CDR1 SGHRS, CDR2 YFSETQ. The CDR3 runs 16 residues. The trim removed 0 bases at V and 4 bases at J, leaving 8 bases unmatched.

The rearrangement links TRBV9 to TRBJ2-1, with 10 bases matching TRBD2. This CDR3 contains 14 residues. Trimming took 3 bases from V and 4 from J; bases not matched to a gene: 1. Germline CDR1 SGDLS, CDR2 YYNGEE. In DNA, the CDR3 is TGTGCCAGCAGCGCTAGCGGGAGTTACAATGAGCAGTTCTTC. Translated: CASSASGSYNEQFF.

This rearrangement joins TRBV6-1 to TRBJ1-5; D remains unclear. The CDR3 sequence is 13 residues long. The ends were cut back, 7 bases at V and 2 bases at J, with 9 bases in the middle. Germline V gene lookup returns CDR1 MNHNS and CDR2 SASEGT. The CDR3 spells CASTPFGNQPQHF. CDR3 DNA: TGTGCCAGCACCCCTTTCGGCAATCAGCCCCAGCATTTT.

The chain couples TRBV15 to TRBJ2-5; 9 bases match TRBD2. Germline V gene data show CDR1 as LNHNV and CDR2 as YYDKDF (reference sequence). Trimming at V came to 1 base and at J to 4 bases, leaving 4 bases not matched to a gene. This CDR3 has 15 residues. The CDR3 loop is CATSRGELAGETQYF. DNA for the CDR3: TGTGCCACCAGCAGAGGGGAACTAGCGGGAGAGACCCAGTACTTC.

The V and J genes are TRBV23-1 and TRBJ1-2; D is possibly TRBD1 (5 bases). TRBV23-1 is an open reading frame, and its role is uncertain. The length of the CDR3 is 17 residues. The ends were cut back, 3 bases at V and 7 bases at J, with 24 bases in the middle. The CDR3 sequence: CASSHSEWGGFSGGYTF. In DNA form, the CDR3 reads TGCGCCAGCAGTCATAGTGAATGGGGGGGTTTCAGCGGTGGCTACACCTTC.

This clone was seen only once. CDR3 nucleotide sequence: TGCGCCAGCACCCTCGGTGTGTCGGCGGGAGGGGACTACGAGCAGTACTTC. Its protein product is CASTLGVSAGGDYEQYF. V and J are TRBV5-1 and TRBJ2-7; 9 bases fit TRBD2. Germline CDR1 and CDR2: SGHRS and YFSETQ. The CDR3 has 17 residues. Unmatched junction bases numbered 16, after V lost 6 bases and J lost 3 bases.

The J gene is TRBJ1-1, the V gene TRBV28; D unclear. The V and J ends lost 10 bases and 6 bases respectively, with 9 bases between them. Germline lookup yields CDR1 MDHEN and CDR2 SYDVKM. This CDR3 has 10 amino acids. CDR3 sequence reads: CATGPAEAFF. CDR3 in DNA: TGTGCCACAGGCCCGGCTGAAGCTTTCTTT.

The rearrangement links TRBV18 to TRBJ2-5; perhaps TRBD2 as D (6 bases). Germline CDR1 is KGHSH and CDR2 is LQKENI. This CDR3 is 15 amino acids long. The V end lost 3 bases, the J end lost 4 bases, and 15 bases lay between the germline ends. This CDR3 reads CASSPRDPEGETQYF. The DNA for the CDR3 is TGTGCCAGCTCACCGCGGGATCCGGAGGGAGAGACCCAGTACTTC.

This chain joins TRBV7-2 and TRBJ1-5; D may be TRBD1 (5 bases). The CDR3 has 13 residues. V was trimmed by 5 bases and J by 4 bases, leaving 9 bases between them. Germline CDR1 reads SGHTA; CDR2 reads FQGNSA. The DNA of the CDR3 is TGTGCCAGCAGCGGAGACAGAAATCAGCCCCAGCATTTT. Protein sequence: CASSGDRNQPQHF.

The chain has TRBV9 and TRBJ2-4, with D hard to call. This CDR3 has 15 residues. V lost 4 bases and J 1 base, leaving 12 bases between the germline ends. The V gene's germline CDR1 is SGDLS and CDR2 YYNGEE. The CDR3 coding sequence is TGTGCCAGCAGCCCAGGTTTCGTGGCCAAAAACATTCAGTACTTC. It is translated as CASSPGFVAKNIQYF.

This chain connects TRBV5-4 to TRBJ1-1; 7 bases are shared with TRBD1. This CDR3 region has 14 residues. V trimming: 3 bases; J trimming: 4 bases; junction bases outside the gene matches: 6. Germline CDR1 is SGHNT and CDR2 is YYREEE (reference sequence). The CDR3 is CASSSGQSATEAFF. The DNA for the CDR3 is TGTGCCAGCAGCTCGGGACAGTCGGCCACTGAAGCTTTCTTT.